This entry lists 25 T cell receptor beta chains sequenced from one sample in a study of regulatory T cells in long-lasting Graves disease (dated by TCRdb to the early 2020s). The time point tag for this specimen amounts to: newly diagnosed GD, antithyroid drugs for less than 3 months. For both TCR sequencing and RNA sequencing, RNA was extracted from PBMCs in TRIzol. The method behind the library was multiplex PCR. For sequencing, an Illumina HiSeq 4000 was employed. TCR beta libraries were built with iRepertoire HTBI primers and Arm-PCR amplification of CDR3 regions. TCRdb reran the public reads through fastp at Q25 and MiXCR, keeping productive beta chains. Identical CDR3 protein sequences are pooled into one entry, listed with their most common genes and DNA. This sample is represented by under 800,000 distinct CDR3 sequences; 16% of them were singletons. Under 20% of the sample comes from the top ten.

The same specimen was also included in a second study, on T cells in Graves' hyperthyroidism and ophthalmopathy.

This sample comprised peripheral blood mononuclear cells (PBMCs), obtained at new diagnosis, from a patient treated with antithyroid drugs. These receptors all come from a woman in her 30s with Graves disease. Donor details come from another sample of the same person, matched by shared clones.

This clonotype was seen only a few times. The chain joins TRBV5-1 to TRBJ2-5; 7 bases map to TRBD1. This CDR3 is built from 15 residues. The germline CDR1 and CDR2 sequences are SGHRS and YFSETQ. With V trimmed by 0 bases and J by 2 bases, 4 bases remained unmatched. CDR3 amino acids: CASSLGARGQETQYF. The CDR3 DNA reads as TGCGCCAGCAGCTTGGGGGCCAGGGGGCAAGAGACCCAGTACTTC.

This clonotype was recorded many times. This sequence joins TRBV9 and TRBJ1-1; D is unresolved. The V end was cut by 0 bases, the J end by 11 bases, with 11 bases between. The CDR3 length is 12 residues. Looked up from germline, CDR1 is SGDLS and CDR2 is YYNGEE. CDR3 region: CASSVGAGVAFF. Here the CDR3 DNA reads TGTGCCAGCAGCGTAGGTGCGGGAGTCGCTTTCTTT.

This clonotype was seen repeatedly, ten times or more. The chain employs TRBV20-1 and TRBJ1-5, with D tentatively TRBD1 (5 bases). The CDR3 covers 13 residues. V lost 0 bases to trimming and J lost 4 bases, with 7 bases between them. Germline loops: CDR1 DFQATT, CDR2 SNEGSKA (reference sequence). This chain's CDR3 is CSAREQANQPQHF. DNA of the CDR3: TGCAGTGCTAGAGAACAGGCTAATCAGCCCCAGCATTTT.

This clonotype was seen ten or more times. The chain recombines TRBV13 with TRBJ2-1, with D tentatively TRBD2 (6 bases). This CDR3 spans 16 amino acids. Between the trimmed V and J ends, which lost 0 bases and 3 bases, there was a span of 12 bases. Germline loops: CDR1 PRHDT, CDR2 FYEKMQ (reference sequence). This CDR3 is CASSLGWREDYNEQFF. CDR3 coding DNA: TGTGCCAGCAGCTTAGGGTGGAGGGAGGACTACAATGAGCAGTTCTTC. The variable domain in full, completed from reference TRBV13 and TRBJ2-1, reads AAGVIQSPRHLIKEKRETATLKCYPIPRHDTVYWYQQGPGQDPQFLISFYEKMQSDKGSIPDRFSAQQFSDYHSELNMSSLELGDSALYFCASSLGWREDYNEQFFGPGTRLTVL.

This clonotype was observed many times. The rearrangement joins TRBV12-3 or TRBV12-4 to TRBJ1-2; tentatively, D is TRBD1 (5 bases). The ends were cut back, 7 bases at V and 8 bases at J, with 20 bases in the middle. The CDR3 length is 14 residues. This chain's CDR3 is CASNLGAYHGGYTF. The CDR3 nucleotides read TGTGCCAGCAACCTAGGGGCCTACCACGGAGGCTACACCTTC.

This clonotype was counted at least ten times. V is TRBV11-2 and J is TRBJ2-1; unclear D gene. Matching the DNA end better, TRBJ2-5 makes the J call doubtful. The CDR3 is 12 residues long. Germline V gene data show CDR1 as SGHAT and CDR2 as FQNNGV. The CDR3 nucleotides read TGTGCCAGCAGCTTAACATTCGAGACCCAGTACTTC. It encodes CASSLTFETQYF.

The chain has TRBV9 and TRBJ2-5; TRBD2 agrees at 14 bases. Germline V gene data show CDR1 as SGDLS and CDR2 as YYNGEE. V lost 2 bases, J lost 5 bases, and 8 bases stayed unmatched. The CDR3 loop spans 17 amino acids. The CDR3, as DNA: TGTGCCAGCAGCGTGGGGTTGGGACTAGCGGGAGCGGAGACCCAGTACTTC. Translation gives CASSVGLGLAGAETQYF.

A few counts support this clonotype. This sequence joins TRBV5-1 and TRBJ2-5; 7 bases are shared with TRBD1. There are 15 residues in the CDR3. CDR1 and CDR2 (germline): SGHRS, YFSETQ. V dropped 0 bases and J dropped 5; count of bases not matched to a gene: 7. CDR3 in DNA: TGCGCCAGCAGCTTGGCCAAAGGGGGCCGTGAGACCCAGTACTTC. It specifies CASSLAKGGRETQYF. The full variable domain, its missing parts supplied by reference TRBV5-1 and TRBJ2-5, is KAGVTQTPRYLIKTRGQQVTLSCSPISGHRSVSWYQQTPGQGLQFLFEYFSETQRNKGNFPGRFSGRQFSNSRSEMNVSTLELGDSALYLCASSLAKGGRETQYFGPGTRLLVL.

This clonotype was observed at least ten times. The chain combines TRBV2 with TRBJ1-5; D is possibly TRBD1 (5 bases). The CDR3 is made up of 16 amino acids. Germline V lookup: CDR1 SNHLY, CDR2 FYNNEI. V was cut by 0 bases and J by 5 bases, with 14 bases left in between. CDR3 nucleotides: TGTGCCAGCAGTGAAGCGGAGCCAGGGAGTGATCAGCCCCAGCATTTT. It specifies CASSEAEPGSDQPQHF. The complete variable domain, with remaining parts taken from reference TRBV2 and TRBJ1-5, reads EPEVTQTPSHQVTQMGQEVILRCVPISNHLYFYWYRQILGQKVEFLVSFYNNEISEKSEIFDDQFSVERPDGSNFTLKIRSTKLEDSAMYFCASSEAEPGSDQPQHFGDGTRLSIL.

This clonotype was recorded at least ten times. This chain joins TRBV27 and TRBJ2-7, with D perhaps matching TRBD1 or TRBD2 (5 bases each). Germline V lookup: CDR1 MNHEY, CDR2 SMNVEV (reference sequence). The CDR3 runs 14 residues. The germline V and J ends were trimmed by 8 bases and 3 bases, with 17 bases remaining between them. Written as DNA, the CDR3 is TGTGCCAGCCGAGGGACCCTACTTCTCTACGAGCAGTACTTC. It is translated as CASRGTLLLYEQYF.

This clonotype occurred many times. The chain recombines TRBV7-8 with TRBJ2-1; a possible D gene is TRBD2 (6 bases). This CDR3 contains 13 residues. Trimming took 0 bases from V and 9 from J, leaving 9 bases between them. Germline CDR1 and CDR2: SGHVS and FQNEAQ. For the CDR3, the DNA is TGTGCCAGCAGCTTAGCCCCTAGCGTTGAGCAGTTCTTC. Translation gives CASSLAPSVEQFF.

The V gene is TRBV6-4, the J gene TRBJ1-4; 8 bases agree with TRBD1. Germline CDR1 reads MRHNA; CDR2 reads SNTAGT. The length of the CDR3 is 15 residues. V trimming: 5 bases; J trimming: 5 bases; junction bases outside the gene matches: 7. In nucleotides, the CDR3 is TGTGCCAGCAGTTACGTCGGACAGGGAAATGAAAAACTGTTTTTT. It encodes CASSYVGQGNEKLFF.

There are many counts of this clonotype. The chain has TRBV7-2 and TRBJ1-1; 9 bases match TRBD1. CDR3 length equals 13 residues. CDR1 and CDR2 (germline): SGHTA, FQGNSA. Trimming removed 10 bases from V and 3 bases from J; junction bases left unmatched: 6. The chain's CDR3 is CATQRTGDTEAFF. CDR3 DNA: TGTGCCACCCAACGGACAGGGGACACTGAAGCTTTCTTT. Supplemented by reference TRBV7-2 and TRBJ1-1, the full variable domain reads GAGVSQSPSNKVTEKGKDVELRCDPISGHTALYWYRQSLGQGLEFLIYFQGNSAPDKSGLPSDRFSAERTGGSVSTLTIQRTQQEDSAVYLCATQRTGDTEAFFGQGTRLTVV.

This clonotype has ten or more counts. The chain links TRBV5-1 to TRBJ1-5; no definite D call. Germline CDR1 reads SGHRS; CDR2 reads YFSETQ. CDR3 length: 15 amino acids. V was pared by 2 bases and J by 3 bases, with 12 bases between. CDR3 bases: TGCGCCAGCAGCTTAGGAGGGTCGGTCAATCAGCCCCAGCATTTT. It specifies CASSLGGSVNQPQHF.

The chain joins TRBV27 to TRBJ2-4; the D call may be TRBD1 or TRBD2 (6 bases each). The germline gives CDR1 MNHEY, CDR2 SMNVEV (reference sequence). The CDR3 runs to 15 residues. The V and J ends lost 8 bases and 7 bases respectively, with 21 bases between them. The CDR3 is CASGEYIGGFNIQYF. The CDR3 nucleotides are TGTGCCAGCGGGGAGTACATCGGGGGCTTTAACATTCAGTACTTC.

This clonotype has at least ten counts. This sequence joins TRBV2 and TRBJ1-4; unclear D gene. With 4 bases removed from V and 8 bases from J, the gap between germline ends came to 8 bases. Per the germline V gene, CDR1 is SNHLY and CDR2 is FYNNEI. The CDR3 runs to 12 residues. As DNA, the CDR3 is TGTGCCAGCAGTGGAGGAGGGGAAAAACTGTTTTTT. It codes for CASSGGGEKLFF.

The chain carries TRBV7-2 and TRBJ2-3; 8 nucleotides agree with TRBD2. With 5 bases clipped from V and 5 bases from J, the junction kept 9 bases outside the gene matches. This CDR3 has 15 residues. Germline-derived CDR1 and CDR2 are SGHTA and FQGNSA. DNA for the CDR3: TGTGCCAGCAGCACGCGGGAGGCCCGAGTAGATACGCAGTATTTT. It specifies CASSTREARVDTQYF.

This chain connects TRBV5-1 to TRBJ1-5; 9 bases line up with TRBD1. This CDR3 region has 16 residues. CDR1 and CDR2 from the germline V gene are SGHRS and YFSETQ. Germline trimming cut 4 bases from V and 4 bases from J; bases unmatched to any gene: 9. The CDR3 nucleotides are TGCGCCAGCAGCCCACGCCGGGACAGGGCAAATCAGCCCCAGCATTTT. This sequence encodes CASSPRRDRANQPQHF.

This clonotype was seen many times. The gene calls are TRBV9 and TRBJ1-2, with TRBD1 as a possible D gene (5 bases). Germline V CDR1 and CDR2: SGDLS, YYNGEE. The ends were cut back, 0 bases at V and 9 bases at J, with 9 bases in the middle. There are 12 residues in the CDR3. CDR3 sequence (DNA): TGTGCCAGCAGCGTAGAGGGGCTGAGCTACACCTTC. Amino acids: CASSVEGLSYTF.

This clonotype was recorded a few times. The chain recombines TRBV18 with TRBJ2-1; a weak D match, TRBD2 (5 bases). The CDR3 totals 14 residues. V was shortened by 0 bases and J by 4 bases, with 7 bases between the two germline ends. Germline V lookup: CDR1 KGHSH, CDR2 LQKENI. CDR3 region: CASSPPERYNEQFF. The DNA for the CDR3 is TGTGCCAGCTCACCACCGGAGCGGTACAATGAGCAGTTCTTC.

This clonotype has only a few counts. This chain links TRBV3-1 with TRBJ2-4; the D is unclear. Deletions cut 0 bases from V and 7 bases from J, with 13 bases between. CDR3 size: 15 residues. Germline V gene sequence: CDR1 LGHDT, CDR2 YNNKEL (reference sequence). The CDR3 sequence: CASSQDHTILNIQYF. The CDR3 nucleotides are TGTGCCAGCAGCCAAGATCATACAATTCTGAACATTCAGTACTTC.

Turning to this clonotype: A read error may produce the germline difference seen at one junction end. The chain is built from TRBV7-2 and TRBJ2-5; TRBD2 agrees at 9 bases. This CDR3 spans 14 amino acids. From germline, CDR1 is SGHTA and CDR2 FQGNSA. The CDR3 is CASSPGLAGEIQYF. For the CDR3, the DNA is TGTGCCAGCAGCCCGGGACTAGCAGGAGAGATCCAGTACTTC.

The gene calls are TRBV2 and TRBJ1-5; 8 bases are shared with TRBD1. The CDR3 is made up of 15 amino acids. Trimming took 4 bases from V and 2 from J; bases not matched to a gene: 4. The V gene's germline CDR1 is SNHLY and CDR2 FYNNEI. The CDR3 sequence: CASSGDRGGNQPQHF. Here the CDR3 DNA reads TGTGCCAGCAGTGGCGACAGGGGAGGCAATCAGCCCCAGCATTTT.

This clonotype has ten or more counts. CDR3 in amino acids: CASSPLVSAGELFF. CDR3 DNA sequence: TGTGCCAGCAGCCCCCTGGTCTCCGCCGGGGAGCTGTTTTTT. The chain employs TRBV7-3 and TRBJ2-2, with D unresolved. Germline CDR1 and CDR2: SGHTA and FQGTGA. This CDR3 has 14 amino acids. The V and J ends lost 5 bases and 6 bases respectively, with 13 bases between them.

This clonotype was observed at least ten times. The rearrangement uses TRBV24-1 and TRBJ1-4, with a weak D call TRBD1 (5 bases). V dropped 3 bases and J dropped 8 bases, with 9 bases sitting between them. Per germline, CDR1 KGHDR and CDR2 SFDVKD. The CDR3 is 13 residues long. In DNA form, the CDR3 reads TGTGCCACCAGTGATCCGACAGTCGAAAAACTGTTTTTT. Amino acids: CATSDPTVEKLFF.